Listed here are 28 T cell receptor beta chains from one sample, sequenced in a study of cytomegalovirus exposure and HLA in healthy donors. Amplification used 60 Vbeta primers and 13 Jbeta primers. The assay was immunoSEQ multiplex PCR, and TCRdb's table has in-frame clones only and misses some. Among approximately 190,000 clones listed, approximately 81% were seen once. The sequenced material came from PBMCs. These receptors were collected from a man aged 45-65 years in good health and CMV-seronegative.

The chain has TRBV2 and TRBJ2-7; weak D call: TRBD1 (7 bases). Trimming pared 6 bases from V and 4 bases from J, leaving 16 bases between. The CDR3 runs 14 residues. Germline V CDR1 and CDR2: SNHLY, FYNNEI. CDR3 DNA: TGTGCCAGCAGGTCCATACAGGGGAGGTACGAGCAGTACTTC. It yields the protein CASRSIQGRYEQYF. The full variable domain, with the rest looked up from reference TRBV2 and TRBJ2-7, is EPEVTQTPSHQVTQMGQEVILRCVPISNHLYFYWYRQILGQKVEFLVSFYNNEISEKSEIFDDQFSVERPDGSNFTLKIRSTKLEDSAMYFCASRSIQGRYEQYFGPGTRLTVT.

The V call is TRBV11-2, the J call TRBJ1-2; TRBD1 agrees at 9 bases. CDR1 and CDR2 (germline): SGHAT, FQNNGV. The CDR3 totals 14 residues. With 1 base clipped from V and 7 bases from J, the junction kept 4 bases outside the gene matches. This chain's CDR3 is CASSLAGQGSGYTF. DNA of the CDR3: TGTGCCAGCAGCTTAGCTGGACAGGGGAGTGGCTACACCTTC.

This chain connects TRBV4-3 to TRBJ1-6, with TRBD1 matching 8 bases. This CDR3 is 16 amino acids long. Germline V CDR1 and CDR2: LGHNA, YSLEER. V dropped 6 bases and J dropped 5; count of bases not matched to a gene: 9. CDR3 region: CASSLMGDRNNSPLHF. In DNA form, the CDR3 reads TGCGCCAGCAGTCTTATGGGGGACAGGAATAATTCACCCCTCCACTTT.

The V call is TRBV7-8, the J call TRBJ1-5; TRBD1 agrees at 7 bases. The CDR3 is 16 residues long. V gave up 1 base and J gave up 4 bases; unmatched junction bases: 7. Germline values: CDR1 SGHVS, CDR2 FQNEAQ. Here the CDR3 reads CASSLETGVWNQPQHF. CDR3 sequence (DNA): TGTGCCAGCAGCTTAGAAACAGGGGTTTGGAATCAGCCCCAGCATTTT.

This sequence joins TRBV7-2 and TRBJ2-1, with TRBD2 matching 12 bases. J gave up 9 bases and V 5 bases, and 8 bases lay outside the gene matches. Germline CDR1 and CDR2: SGHTA and FQGNSA. This CDR3 has 15 amino acids. CDR3 loop: CASSVLAGGIGEQFF. For the CDR3, the DNA is TGTGCCAGCAGCGTTCTAGCGGGGGGGATCGGTGAGCAGTTCTTC.

V and J are TRBV2 and TRBJ1-5; D may be TRBD1 (5 bases). V dropped 2 bases and J dropped 5 bases, with 10 bases sitting between them. The CDR3 is 14 residues long. Per the germline V gene, CDR1 is SNHLY and CDR2 is FYNNEI. CDR3 in DNA: TGTGCCAGCAGTGAAATCCCAGGGTATCAGCCCCAGCATTTT. It codes for CASSEIPGYQPQHF.

V is TRBV29-1 and J is TRBJ1-6; possible D gene TRBD1, 6 bases. The CDR3 has 12 amino acids. Germline V lookup: CDR1 SQVTM, CDR2 ANQGSEA. The V end lost 4 bases, the J end lost 8 bases, and 9 bases lay between the germline ends. CDR3 amino acids: CSVANRDSPLHF. Written as DNA, the CDR3 is TGCAGCGTTGCAAACAGGGATTCACCCCTCCACTTT.

The chain links TRBV13 to TRBJ2-6, with D perhaps TRBD1 (6 bases). There are 15 residues in the CDR3. Trimming took 10 bases from V and 3 from J, leaving 16 bases between them. The germline CDR1 and CDR2 sequences are PRHDT and FYEKMQ (reference sequence). CDR3 bases: TGTGCCACTCCTAGAGGGGGTGGTGGGGCCAACGTCCTGACTTTC. Protein product: CATPRGGGGANVLTF.

The chain carries TRBV7-2 and TRBJ2-7; 7 nucleotides line up with TRBD1. The germline V gene has CDR1 SGHTA and CDR2 FQGNSA. The V segment lost 2 bases and the J segment 6 bases; nucleotides outside the gene matches: 10. CDR3 length: 15 amino acids. The chain's CDR3 is CASSLPRQGSREQYF. CDR3 sequence (DNA): TGTGCCAGCAGCTTACCGAGACAGGGAAGCCGCGAGCAGTACTTC.

The chain is built from TRBV2 and TRBJ1-5; tentatively, D is TRBD1 (6 bases). Trimming took off 6 bases at V and 6 bases at J, with 12 bases between the two ends. Germline V gene lookup returns CDR1 SNHLY and CDR2 FYNNEI. This CDR3 has 13 amino acids. The CDR3 bases are TGTGCCAGCAGACCGGACAGTAGTCAGCCCCAGCATTTT. Encoded protein: CASRPDSSQPQHF.

On this clone itself: Compared with germline, one end of the junction differs, possibly owing to a read error. Here the CDR3 reads CASSRGQGDTVYF. CDR3 nucleotides: TGTGCCAGCTCTCGCGGACAGGGAGACACCGTATATTTT. This rearrangement joins TRBV18 to TRBJ1-3, with TRBD1 matching over 8 bases. The germline V gene encodes CDR1 KGHSH and CDR2 LQKENI. The CDR3 spans 13 residues.

This clone appeared a single time. The genes are TRBV6-6 and TRBJ2-7; 7 nucleotides line up with TRBD1. The V segment lost 6 bases and the J segment 5 bases; nucleotides outside the gene matches: 10. The CDR3 runs to 14 residues. The germline gives CDR1 MNHNY, CDR2 SVGAGI (reference sequence). The DNA of the CDR3 is TGTGCCAGCAGCCAGGGGGACCCTTCCCACGAGCAGTACTTC. Translation: CASSQGDPSHEQYF.

The J gene is TRBJ2-2, the V gene TRBV28; D ambiguous. The CDR3 loop spans 15 amino acids. Trimming pared 4 bases from V and 4 bases from J, leaving 13 bases between. In germline, CDR1 is MDHEN, CDR2 SYDVKM. In DNA, the CDR3 is TGTGCCAGCAGTTCGCGAAAACAGTTCACCGGGGAGCTGTTTTTT. This sequence encodes CASSSRKQFTGELFF.

About this clone itself: In the same sample, other DNA sequences code for this CDR3. The genes are TRBV30 and TRBJ2-7; no clear D. V gave up 2 bases and J gave up 4 bases, with 6 bases separating them. CDR1 and CDR2 (germline): GTSNPN, SVGIG (reference sequence). The CDR3 covers 11 residues. The chain's CDR3 is CAWSRGYEQYF. As DNA, the CDR3 is TGTGCCTGGAGTAGAGGATACGAGCAGTACTTC.

In nucleotides, the CDR3 is TGCGCCAGCAGCCCCGGACAGGGTAGCTATGGCTACACCTTC. It yields the protein CASSPGQGSYGYTF. The chain links TRBV5-1 to TRBJ1-2; 8 bases fit TRBD1. The V gene's germline CDR1 is SGHRS and CDR2 YFSETQ. V shed 4 bases and J 4 bases; nucleotides not matched to a gene: 6. The length of the CDR3 is 14 residues.

V gene TRBV28 combines with J gene TRBJ1-2; TRBD1 matches at 8 bases. Germline V lookup: CDR1 MDHEN, CDR2 SYDVKM. The CDR3 extends over 13 amino acids. V trimming: 5 bases; J trimming: 4 bases; junction bases outside the gene matches: 3. CDR3 coding DNA: TGTGCCAGCAGTACCGGACAGGGCTATGGCTACACCTTC. Translation: CASSTGQGYGYTF.

The V gene is TRBV7-8, the J gene TRBJ2-2; D is possibly TRBD2 (7 bases). The CDR3 length is 20 residues. V lost 4 bases and J 0 bases, leaving 24 bases between the germline ends. CDR1 and CDR2 from the germline V gene are SGHVS and FQNEAQ. The CDR3 DNA follows: TGTGCCAGCAGCTGGAATATTATGCGGGGGCGCCAACCGAACACCGGGGAGCTGTTTTTT. As protein: CASSWNIMRGRQPNTGELFF. The whole variable domain, remainder taken from reference TRBV7-8 and TRBJ2-2, is GAGVSQSPRYKVAKRGQDVALRCDPISGHVSLFWYQQALGQGPEFLTYFQNEAQLDKSGLPSDRFFAERPEGSVSTLKIQRTQQEDSAVYLCASSWNIMRGRQPNTGELFFGEGSRLTVL.

The chain combines TRBV7-2 with TRBJ1-2; 7 positions agree with TRBD1. Trimming at V came to 5 bases and at J to 8 bases, leaving 14 bases not matched to a gene. This CDR3 comprises 15 residues. Germline CDR1 is SGHTA and CDR2 is FQGNSA. DNA for the CDR3: TGTGCCAGCAGCCCTTATACAGGGGCCGAGGGAGGCTACACCTTC. Protein: CASSPYTGAEGGYTF.

The chain joins TRBV18 to TRBJ1-1; D is ambiguous. Germline CDR1 reads KGHSH; CDR2 reads LQKENI. The V gene lost 3 bases and the J gene lost 4 bases, with 9 bases spanning the gap. This CDR3 contains 13 residues. Written as DNA, the CDR3 is TGTGCCAGCTCACCTACGGAGGCCACTGAAGCTTTCTTT. The encoded protein is CASSPTEATEAFF.

This clone was detected once. The chain carries TRBV10-3 and TRBJ1-2; no reliable D call. The germline CDR1 and CDR2 sequences are ENHRY and SYGVKD. The CDR3 is 13 residues long. V shed 9 bases and J shed 0 bases, with 11 bases lying between them. The CDR3, as DNA: TGTGCCATTAGCCAGCCGACTAACTATGGCTACACCTTC. Its protein is CAISQPTNYGYTF.

The CDR3, as DNA: TGTGCCAGTAGTCGGGGACAGGGACAAATAAACTATGGCTACACCTTC. Amino acids: CASSRGQGQINYGYTF. This chain joins TRBV19 and TRBJ1-2, with 9 positions matching TRBD1. The CDR3 has 16 residues. Trimming took 5 bases from V and 2 from J; bases not matched to a gene: 9. The germline V gene has CDR1 LNHDA and CDR2 SQIVND (reference sequence).

V usage is TRBV7-8 and J usage is TRBJ2-6, with a possible D match to TRBD2 (7 bases). This CDR3 is built from 18 residues. The germline V and J ends were trimmed by 7 bases and 0 bases, with 19 bases remaining between them. The germline V gene encodes CDR1 SGHVS and CDR2 FQNEAQ. This CDR3 reads CASTLIWRGPSGANVLTF. The CDR3 DNA reads TGTGCCAGCACCTTGATTTGGCGGGGGCCCTCTGGGGCCAACGTCCTGACTTTC.

The V gene is TRBV19, the J gene TRBJ1-1, with 9 positions matching TRBD1. J lost 7 bases, V lost 1 base, and 7 bases had no gene match. Germline V gene data show CDR1 as LNHDA and CDR2 as SQIVND (reference sequence). This CDR3 has 15 amino acids. CDR3 sequence reads: CASSIGPGGQGEAFF. CDR3 sequence (DNA): TGTGCCAGTAGTATAGGGCCCGGGGGACAGGGTGAAGCTTTCTTT. Complete variable domain (other parts from reference TRBV19 and TRBJ1-1): DGGITQSPKYLFRKEGQNVTLSCEQNLNHDAMYWYRQDPGQGLRLIYYSQIVNDFQKGDIAEGYSVSREKKESFPLTVTSAQKNPTAFYLCASSIGPGGQGEAFFGQGTRLTVV.

This rearrangement joins TRBV5-1 to TRBJ2-1, with 9 bases that match TRBD2. CDR3 length: 15 residues. Germline CDR1 is SGHRS and CDR2 is YFSETQ. V shed 4 bases and J 10 bases; nucleotides not matched to a gene: 12. The CDR3 coding sequence is TGCGCCAGCAGCCCCCTAGGCGGGGGGGCTGTCGAGCAGTTCTTC. Residues: CASSPLGGGAVEQFF.

The gene calls are TRBV6-5 and TRBJ1-5; D ambiguous. CDR1 and CDR2 from the germline V gene are MNHEY and SVGAGI. CDR3 length equals 15 residues. The V end lost 0 bases, the J end lost 7 bases, and 13 bases lay between the germline ends. CDR3 loop: CASSYSQLIRQPQHF. In DNA, the CDR3 is TGTGCCAGCAGTTACTCCCAACTAATACGACAGCCCCAGCATTTT.

J is TRBJ2-5 and V is TRBV25-1; 9 bases map to TRBD1. The tail of the sequence fits TRBJ2-7 better, so the J call may be wrong. Looked up from germline, CDR1 is MGHDK and CDR2 is SYGVNS. The CDR3 totals 15 residues. CDR3 coding DNA: TGTGCCAGCTCTAGGGGTACAGGGGGCGGCTACGAGCAGTACTTC. As protein: CASSRGTGGGYEQYF.

Comment on this clone: The junction differs from germline at one of its ends, possibly a read error. The V call is TRBV7-9, the J call TRBJ1-1, with D maybe TRBD1 (5 bases). CDR1 is SEHNR, CDR2 FQNEAQ, per germline (reference sequence). CDR3 size: 14 residues. The CDR3 DNA sequence: TGTTCCAGCAGCGAATTCCGGGGGGAGGGTGAAGCTTTCTTT. Protein product: CSSSEFRGEGEAFF.

The gene calls are TRBV19 and TRBJ2-5; D call uncertain. Trimming took 5 bases from V and 0 from J, leaving 16 bases between them. Germline V CDR1 and CDR2: LNHDA, SQIVND (reference sequence). This CDR3 region has 16 residues. In nucleotides, the CDR3 is TGTGCCAGTAGTCTCGAACCGGGTCTGTACCAAGAGACCCAGTACTTC. The encoded protein is CASSLEPGLYQETQYF.